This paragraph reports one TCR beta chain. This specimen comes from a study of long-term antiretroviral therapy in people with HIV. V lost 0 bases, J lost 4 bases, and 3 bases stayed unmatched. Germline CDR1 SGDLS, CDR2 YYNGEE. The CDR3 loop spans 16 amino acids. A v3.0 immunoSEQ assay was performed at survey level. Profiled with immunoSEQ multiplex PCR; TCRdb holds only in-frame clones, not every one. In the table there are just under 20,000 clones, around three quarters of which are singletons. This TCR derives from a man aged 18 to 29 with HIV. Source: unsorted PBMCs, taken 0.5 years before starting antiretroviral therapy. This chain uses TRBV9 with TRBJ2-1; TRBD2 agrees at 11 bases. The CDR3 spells CASSVETSGDYNEQFF. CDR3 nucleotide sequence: TGTGCCAGCAGCGTAGAGACTAGCGGGGATTACAATGAGCAGTTCTTC.